These 2 T cell receptor beta chains share one sample of origin, sequenced in a study of radiation and T cells in renal cell carcinoma. Time point described: blood 4 weeks post-SBRT, at nephrectomy. This sample's treatment: 15 Gy SBRT to primary tumor, nephrectomy 4 weeks later. Libraries were prepared by immunoSEQ multiplex PCR; TCRdb keeps only in-frame clonotypes and omits some of them. Of tens of thousands of clones listed, around four fifths are singletons. The sample consisted of blood, taken from a patient whose treatment included radiotherapy and nephrectomy. The receptors derive from a man aged 45-65 years with renal cell carcinoma.

The chain uses TRBV10-1 and TRBJ2-7; 9 bases line up with TRBD1. The V segment lost 10 bases and the J segment 4 bases; nucleotides outside the gene matches: 8. CDR3 length: 13 amino acids. The germline CDR1 and CDR2 sequences are WNHNN and SYGVQD (reference sequence). Here the CDR3 DNA reads TGCGCCATCGGTTCCGGGACAGGGTACGAGCAGTACTTC. Translated: CAIGSGTGYEQYF.

V and J are TRBV2 and TRBJ2-5; no clear D. The V gene's germline CDR1 is SNHLY and CDR2 FYNNEI. The CDR3 runs 14 residues. Trimming pared 6 bases from V and 1 base from J, leaving 12 bases between. The CDR3 sequence: CASRLSTPQETQYF. Written as DNA, the CDR3 is TGTGCCAGCAGGCTCTCGACGCCCCAAGAGACCCAGTACTTC.